This TCR beta chain was sequenced in a study of identical twins. Study findings and constraints: Researchers reported excess low generation probability among twin-shared out-of-frame alpha sequences. These conclusions were based on statistical analysis (cross-sectional, not following the same donors). Out-of-frame sharing of TCR alpha in monozygotic twins was underestimated by models.

MiXCR, applied by TCRdb to the 5' RACE reads, yields one record per CDR3 protein. The table lists about 890,000 distinct CDR3 sequences, approximately 13% of them singletons, with 1.5% to 2% in the top ten. The CDR3 runs to 15 residues. Losses at the gene ends were 1 base for V and 8 bases for J; bases not matched to a gene: 7. Per the germline V gene, CDR1 is SGHAT and CDR2 is FQNNGV. Regarding this clonotype: Its antigen is as yet unknown.

These data also featured in a second study, about yellow fever vaccine responses in identical twins.

The rearrangement uses TRBV11-2 and TRBJ2-1, with 8 bases matching TRBD2. The sequence was collected from a woman younger than 35 in good health. The sequencing sample was made of PBMCs. For the CDR3, the DNA is TGTGCCAGCAGCTTAGCCCTTCGAGCGGGAGATGAGCAGTTCTTC. It encodes CASSLALRAGDEQFF.